These 5 T cell receptor beta chains originate from one sample sequenced in a study of OX40 agonist ivuxolimab in advanced cancers. Some clones are missing from TCRdb's copy, which holds only in-frame ones; the method was immunoSEQ multiplex PCR. The sample consists of around 70,000 clones, more than 65% of them appearing once. The specimen comprised CD4+ or CD8+ T cells sorted from blood, sampled in a trial of the OX40 agonist ivuxolimab. Every receptor here comes from an adult with an advanced solid tumor such as melanoma, head and neck, liver or kidney cancer.

This chain joins TRBV7-3 and TRBJ2-5; D uncertain. The V end lost 3 bases, the J end lost 1 base, and 0 bases lay between the germline ends. Per the germline V gene, CDR1 is SGHTA and CDR2 is FQGTGA. The CDR3 is 11 residues long. The CDR3 here is CASSFQETQYF. Here the CDR3 DNA reads TGTGCCAGCAGCTTCCAAGAGACCCAGTACTTC.

The chain is built from TRBV9 and TRBJ2-5; a weak D match, TRBD1 (6 bases). Trimming cost V 1 base and J 2 bases, with 12 bases left between them. Germline loops: CDR1 SGDLS, CDR2 YYNGEE. There are 15 residues in the CDR3. CDR3 region: CASSVTPQGQETQYF. CDR3 nucleotides: TGTGCCAGCAGCGTAACCCCTCAGGGGCAAGAGACCCAGTACTTC.

The V gene is TRBV7-2, the J gene TRBJ2-1; 15 positions agree with TRBD2. Germline CDR1 is SGHTA and CDR2 is FQGNSA. V dropped 5 bases and J dropped 5; count of bases not matched to a gene: 13. This CDR3 has 19 residues. The CDR3 loop is CASSKTRTSGRAVDNEQFF. CDR3 DNA sequence: TGTGCCAGCAGCAAGACAAGGACTAGCGGGAGGGCCGTTGACAATGAGCAGTTCTTC. The variable domain in full, completed from reference TRBV7-2 and TRBJ2-1, reads GAGVSQSPSNKVTEKGKDVELRCDPISGHTALYWYRQSLGQGLEFLIYFQGNSAPDKSGLPSDRFSAERTGGSVSTLTIQRTQQEDSAVYLCASSKTRTSGRAVDNEQFFGPGTRLTVL.

This chain uses TRBV9 with TRBJ2-2; possible D gene TRBD1, 5 bases. Trimming cost V 4 bases and J 5 bases, with 12 bases left between them. The germline V gene has CDR1 SGDLS and CDR2 YYNGEE. This CDR3 comprises 14 residues. The CDR3 DNA reads TGTGCCAGCAGCTCCCGACAGTTAACCGGGGAGCTGTTTTTT. Translating it yields CASSSRQLTGELFF.

This sequence joins TRBV19 and TRBJ2-7; perhaps D is TRBD1 or TRBD2 (5 bases each). Germline CDR1 reads LNHDA; CDR2 reads SQIVND (reference sequence). The CDR3 consists of 16 residues. The V and J ends lost 4 bases and 3 bases respectively, with 19 bases between them. The CDR3 is CASSRSGTVGGYEQYF. The CDR3 DNA reads as TGTGCCAGTAGTAGATCCGGGACGGTGGGCGGCTACGAGCAGTACTTC.